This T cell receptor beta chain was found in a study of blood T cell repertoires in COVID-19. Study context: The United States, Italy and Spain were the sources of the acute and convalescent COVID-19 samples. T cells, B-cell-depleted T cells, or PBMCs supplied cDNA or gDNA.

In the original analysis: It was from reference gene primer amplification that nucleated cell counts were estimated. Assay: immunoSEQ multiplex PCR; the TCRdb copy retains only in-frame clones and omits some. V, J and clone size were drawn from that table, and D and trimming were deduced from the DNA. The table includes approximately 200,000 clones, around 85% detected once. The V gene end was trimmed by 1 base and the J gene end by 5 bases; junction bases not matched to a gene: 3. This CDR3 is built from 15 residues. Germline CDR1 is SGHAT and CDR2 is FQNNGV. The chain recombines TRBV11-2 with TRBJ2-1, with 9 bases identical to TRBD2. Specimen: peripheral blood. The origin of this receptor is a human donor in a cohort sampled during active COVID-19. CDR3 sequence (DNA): TGTGCCAGCAGCTTAGTGACTAGCGGCAACAATGAGCAGTTCTTC. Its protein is CASSLVTSGNNEQFF.